These 18 T cell receptor beta chains were sequenced from one sample in a study of blood T cell repertoires in COVID-19. Generated by immunoSEQ multiplex PCR, the TCRdb table keeps only in-frame clones and is missing some. The repertoire holds about 350,000 clones, with around 90% as singletons. The sequenced sample consisted of peripheral blood. These receptor sequences come from a man aged 25 to 40 with COVID-19, enrolled during active disease.

This chain joins TRBV6-5 and TRBJ2-2; 9 bases map to TRBD1. Trimming cost V 10 bases and J 4 bases; bases outside gene matches: 10. Germline-derived CDR1 and CDR2 are MNHEY and SVGAGI. This CDR3 region has 15 residues. The DNA for the CDR3 is TGTGCCATCTGGGCGGGGACAGGGCCCACCGGGGAGCTGTTTTTT. Protein sequence: CAIWAGTGPTGELFF.

The chain couples TRBV7-2 to TRBJ1-5; D is perhaps TRBD1 (5 bases). Trimming pared 8 bases from V and 2 bases from J, leaving 13 bases between. Germline V gene data show CDR1 as SGHTA and CDR2 as FQGNSA. The CDR3 has 14 amino acids. The CDR3 here is CASSPRGGNQPQHF. CDR3 bases: TGTGCCAGCTCACCACGGGGGGGCAATCAGCCCCAGCATTTT.

Notes on this clone: The junction departs from germline at one end; a sequencing error may be responsible. The CDR3 bases are TGTGCCAGCAGTGGTCCCGGGACAGGGGGTAGGGATTTT. Protein sequence: CASSGPGTGGRDF. The chain links TRBV28 to TRBJ2-3; 11 nucleotides align to TRBD1. CDR1 is MDHEN and CDR2 is SYDVKM in the germline V gene. The CDR3 is 13 amino acids.

The genes are TRBV28 and TRBJ2-7; maybe TRBD2 (5 bases). The germline V gene has CDR1 MDHEN and CDR2 SYDVKM. V gave up 6 bases and J gave up 2 bases, with 17 bases separating them. This CDR3 has 15 residues. CDR3 sequence: CASRFPGRHTYEQYF. The CDR3 DNA sequence: TGTGCCAGCAGATTCCCTGGGAGACACACCTACGAGCAGTACTTC.

There are a few counts of this clone. V is TRBV19 and J is TRBJ1-5; no firm D call. In germline, CDR1 is LNHDA, CDR2 SQIVND (reference sequence). Trimming removed 1 base from V and 0 bases from J, with 10 bases in between. CDR3 size: 16 residues. The CDR3: CASSIGAWVSNQPQHF. CDR3 DNA: TGTGCCAGTAGTATAGGGGCGTGGGTTAGCAATCAGCCCCAGCATTTT.

Only a few counts were recorded for this clone. The rearrangement links TRBV19 to TRBJ1-1; D unresolved. Germline CDR1 and CDR2: LNHDA and SQIVND (reference sequence). There are 11 residues in the CDR3. With 6 bases removed from V and 12 bases from J, the gap between germline ends came to 14 bases. In DNA form, the CDR3 reads TGTGCCAGTAGACGCAACGGAGACCCTTTCTTT. This codes for CASRRNGDPFF.

The chain uses TRBV27 and TRBJ1-1, with TRBD1 identical over 7 bases. This CDR3 spans 15 amino acids. Losses at the gene ends were 5 bases for V and 6 bases for J; bases not matched to a gene: 12. Germline V CDR1 and CDR2: MNHEY, SMNVEV (reference sequence). Here the CDR3 DNA reads TGTGCCAGCAGTCCACTCACAGGGGAAGGGGCTGAAGCTTTCTTT. It yields the protein CASSPLTGEGAEAFF.

The V gene is TRBV5-6, the J gene TRBJ2-1; D might be TRBD1 (5 bases). Looked up from germline, CDR1 is SGHDT and CDR2 is YYEEEE. The length of the CDR3 is 14 residues. Trimming took 0 bases from V and 3 from J, leaving 7 bases between them. The CDR3 sequence: CASSLVDSYNEQFF. DNA for the CDR3: TGTGCCAGCAGCTTGGTTGACAGCTACAATGAGCAGTTCTTC.

The chain recombines TRBV4-3 with TRBJ1-2, with TRBD1 identical over 7 bases. Looked up from germline, CDR1 is LGHNA and CDR2 is YSLEER. V shed 4 bases, J shed 8 bases, and the junction held 4 bases outside the gene matches. The CDR3 length is 12 residues. The CDR3 region is CASSRTGQGYTF. DNA of the CDR3: TGCGCCAGCAGCCGGACAGGTCAGGGCTACACCTTC.

This chain connects TRBV2 to TRBJ1-2, with a weak D call TRBD1 (5 bases). This CDR3 is 14 amino acids long. V shed 6 bases and J shed 2 bases, with 13 bases lying between them. The germline CDR1 and CDR2 sequences are SNHLY and FYNNEI. The CDR3 reads CASRNHGGNYGYTF. CDR3 bases: TGTGCCAGCAGAAACCACGGGGGGAACTATGGCTACACCTTC.

The rearrangement uses TRBV12-3 or TRBV12-4 and TRBJ2-4; possible D gene TRBD2, 5 bases. The CDR3 has 13 residues. V lost 7 bases and J lost 7, with 14 bases in between. The CDR3 DNA is TGTGCCAGCACTCCACGGGATTGGAACATTCAGTACTTC. It specifies CASTPRDWNIQYF.

V gene TRBV3-1 (or the pseudogene TRBV3-2) combines with J gene TRBJ1-2; maybe TRBD1 (5 bases). Germline CDR1 is LGHDT and CDR2 is YNNKEL (reference sequence). The CDR3 runs 13 residues. V lost 3 bases to trimming and J lost 6 bases, with 11 bases between them. The chain's CDR3 is CASSQVGGNGYTF. CDR3 DNA sequence: TGTGCCAGCAGCCAGGTCGGGGGGAATGGCTACACCTTC.

This clone was seen a few times. The chain links TRBV15 to TRBJ2-3; 10 bases are a match to TRBD2. CDR1 LNHNV and CDR2 YYDKDF come from the germline V gene (reference sequence). The CDR3 loop spans 17 amino acids. After removal of 1 base from V and 4 bases from J, the junction contained 8 bases not matched to a gene. CDR3 in DNA: TGTGCCACCAGCAGAGGGGGTGTTAGCGGGGGGCCAGATACGCAGTATTTT. Its translation is CATSRGGVSGGPDTQYF.

Concerning this clone itself: One end of the junction does not line up with germline, which may come from a read error. The rearrangement uses TRBV2 and TRBJ1-1; 7 bases fit TRBD1. Looked up from germline, CDR1 is SNHLY and CDR2 is FYNNEI. The CDR3 extends over 12 amino acids. CDR3 coding DNA: TGTGCCAGCAGAGGAGAGGGACAGACCAACGTCTTT. Amino acid sequence: CASRGEGQTNVF.

V usage is TRBV7-3 and J usage is TRBJ2-3; 9 bases align to TRBD2. V was clipped by 5 bases and J by 0 bases; unmatched bases: 6. Looked up from germline, CDR1 is SGHTA and CDR2 is FQGTGA. The CDR3 extends over 16 amino acids. This CDR3 is CASSTGAGGSTDTQYF. CDR3 coding DNA: TGTGCCAGCAGCACAGGGGCGGGAGGGAGCACAGATACGCAGTATTTT.

The chain couples TRBV3-1 (or the pseudogene TRBV3-2) to TRBJ2-1, with 9 bases lining up with TRBD2. Germline V gene lookup returns CDR1 LGHDT and CDR2 YNNKEL (reference sequence). The V and J ends lost 1 base and 10 bases, in that order; junction bases with no gene match: 14. The CDR3 consists of 17 residues. The CDR3 DNA is TGTGCCAGCAGCCAAGGTACCCGGGGGACTAGCATCCGGGAGCAGTTCTTC. Residues: CASSQGTRGTSIREQFF.

The chain joins TRBV3-1 (or the pseudogene TRBV3-2) to TRBJ1-3; 9 bases fit TRBD1. The CDR3 covers 14 residues. V lost 5 bases to trimming and J lost 9 bases; unmatched junction nucleotides: 8. Germline loops: CDR1 LGHDT, CDR2 YNNKEL (reference sequence). CDR3 amino acids: CASSMTGGPATIYF. The CDR3 nucleotides read TGTGCCAGCAGCATGACAGGGGGTCCGGCCACCATATATTTT.

The V and J genes are TRBV28 and TRBJ2-1; TRBD1 matches at 9 bases. CDR1 is MDHEN, CDR2 SYDVKM, per germline. V was clipped by 3 bases and J by 11 bases; unmatched bases: 5. The CDR3 consists of 13 residues. The CDR3: CASSLPGTGKQFF. DNA for the CDR3: TGTGCCAGCAGTTTGCCCGGGACAGGGAAGCAGTTCTTC.